This T cell receptor beta chain stems from a study of blood T cell repertoires in COVID-19. About the study: The cDNA or gDNA used as material had been derived from T cells, B-cell-depleted T cells, or PBMCs.

One Seattle source followed patients from active infection through their disease course. The CDR3 extends over 16 amino acids. Germline V lookup: CDR1 GTSNPN, CDR2 SVGIG (reference sequence). Deletions cut 4 bases from V and 4 bases from J, with 22 bases between. Original data processing: From reference gene primer amplification, estimates of nucleated cell counts were derived. Method: immunoSEQ multiplex PCR; TCRdb's copy keeps in-frame clones and lacks some. The D gene and trimming were derived from the DNA, and the V and J assignments and clone size from that table. The repertoire has about 310,000 clones, roughly 90% of them found once; the top ten carry around 0.98%.

The TCR comes from a woman aged 35 to 49 with COVID-19, enrolled during active disease. Material: peripheral blood. The J gene is TRBJ1-2, the V gene TRBV30, with D possibly TRBD1 on 6 matching bases. The CDR3 reads CAWTTLGATGSYGYTF. As DNA, the CDR3 is TGTGCCTGGACTACCTTGGGGGCGACCGGGTCCTATGGCTACACCTTC.